This TCR beta chain appears in the sequencing data of a study of T-cell memory formation after mild COVID-19. The CDR3 contains 14 residues. V gave up 4 bases and J gave up 6 bases; unmatched junction bases: 3. Germline values: CDR1 SGHRS, CDR2 YFSETQ. In this sample, this clonotype turned up many times. TCRdb re-analysed the 5' RACE reads in MiXCR, keeping a single row per CDR3 protein. The sample includes about 210,000 distinct CDR3 sequences, 10% of them seen just once. Sequencing was performed on PBMCs or a T cell subset sorted from them (not recorded which). V usage is TRBV5-1 and J usage is TRBJ2-4; TRBD1 agrees at 11 bases. The TCR was taken from a man younger than 35 who had mild COVID-19 (a few samples of this study predate the infection). Cell type and time point are not known. Here the CDR3 DNA reads TGCGCCAGCAGCCCGGGGACAGGGGGAAACATTCAGTACTTC. It translates to CASSPGTGGNIQYF.